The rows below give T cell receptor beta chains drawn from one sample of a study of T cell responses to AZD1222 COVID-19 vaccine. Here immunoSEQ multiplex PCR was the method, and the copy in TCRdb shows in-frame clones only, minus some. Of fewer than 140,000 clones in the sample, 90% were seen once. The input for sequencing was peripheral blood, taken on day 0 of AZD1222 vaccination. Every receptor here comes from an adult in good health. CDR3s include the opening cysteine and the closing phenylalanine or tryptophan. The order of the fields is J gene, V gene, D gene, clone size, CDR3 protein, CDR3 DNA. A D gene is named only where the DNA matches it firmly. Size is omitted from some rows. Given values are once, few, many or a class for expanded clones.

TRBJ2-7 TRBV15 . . CATSRDRGREDQYF TGTGCCACCAGCAGAGACAGGGGGCGGGAGGACCAGTACTTC
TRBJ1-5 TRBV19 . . CASSIGGAHNQPQHF TGTGCCAGTAGTATCGGTGGGGCTCACAATCAGCCCCAGCATTTT
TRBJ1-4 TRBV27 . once CASSRLGTNEKLFF TGTGCCAGCAGTCGTTTAGGTACTAATGAAAAACTGTTTTTT
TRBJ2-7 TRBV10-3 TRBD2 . CAISATSGTNEQYF TGTGCCATCAGTGCGACTAGCGGGACGAACGAGCAGTACTTC
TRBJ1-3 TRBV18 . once CATGRDSGNTIYF TGTGCCACAGGACGGGACTCTGGAAACACCATATATTTT
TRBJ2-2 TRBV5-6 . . CASNRLTGELFF TGTGCCAGCAACAGGCTAACCGGGGAGCTGTTTTTT
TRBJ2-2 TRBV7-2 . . CASSGQTVLGTGELFF TGTGCCAGCAGCGGGCAGACCGTATTGGGGACCGGGGAGCTGTTTTTT
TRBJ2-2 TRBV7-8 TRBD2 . CASSLELAGMNTGELFF TGTGCCAGCAGCTTAGAACTAGCGGGAATGAACACCGGGGAGCTGTTTTTT
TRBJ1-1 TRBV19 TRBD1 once CASSRQGLNTEAFF TGTGCCAGTAGTCGACAGGGACTGAACACTGAAGCTTTCTTT
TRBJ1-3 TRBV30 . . CAWSRPSGNTIYF TGTGCCTGGAGCAGGCCCTCTGGAAACACCATATATTTT
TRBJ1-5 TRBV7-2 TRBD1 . CASSFNGQGANQPQHF TGTGCCAGCAGCTTTAACGGACAGGGGGCGAATCAGCCCCAGCATTTT
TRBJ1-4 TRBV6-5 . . CASSSRRGPNEKLFF TGTGCCAGCAGTTCGAGGCGGGGTCCGAATGAAAAACTGTTTTTT
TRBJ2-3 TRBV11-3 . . CASSLRPGTDTQYF TGTGCCAGCAGCTTACGACCTGGCACAGATACGCAGTATTTT
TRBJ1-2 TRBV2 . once CASSEGGLSNYGYTF TGTGCCAGCAGTGAAGGAGGGCTTTCTAACTATGGCTACACCTTC
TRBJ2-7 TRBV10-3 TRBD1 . CAISAGQAEEQYF TGTGCCATCAGTGCAGGACAGGCCGAGGAGCAGTACTTC
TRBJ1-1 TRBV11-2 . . CASSLGWDGGNTEAFF TGTGCCAGCAGCTTAGGGTGGGACGGAGGGAACACTGAAGCTTTCTTT
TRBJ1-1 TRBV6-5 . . CASSHGQNTEAFF TGTGCCAGCAGCCACGGTCAGAACACTGAAGCTTTCTTT
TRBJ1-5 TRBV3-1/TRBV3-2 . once CASSQAESNQPQHF TGTGCCAGCAGCCAAGCTGAGAGCAATCAGCCCCAGCATTTT
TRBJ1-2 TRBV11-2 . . CASSQGQGHGRGYTF TGTGCCAGCAGCCAGGGTCAGGGGCACGGTCGGGGCTACACCTTC
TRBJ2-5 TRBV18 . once CASSIGTDLVETQYF TGTGCCAGCTCAATAGGGACGGATTTAGTGGAGACCCAGTACTTC
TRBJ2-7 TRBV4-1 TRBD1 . CASSQAATGGTSYEQYF TGCGCCAGCAGCCAAGCCGCTACAGGGGGGACCTCCTACGAGCAGTACTTC
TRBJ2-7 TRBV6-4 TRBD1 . CASSRYRGDYEQYF TGTGCCAGCAGTAGATACAGGGGAGACTACGAGCAGTACTTC
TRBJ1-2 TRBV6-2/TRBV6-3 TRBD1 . CASSYPGQDYGYTF TGTGCCAGCAGCTATCCGGGACAGGACTATGGCTACACCTTC
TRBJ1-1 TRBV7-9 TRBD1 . CASSSPLGPGGNTEAFF TGTGCCAGCAGCTCCCCTCTTGGCCCAGGGGGGAACACTGAAGCTTTCTTT
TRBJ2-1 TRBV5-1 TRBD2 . CASSLGTSGRAYNEQFF TGCGCCAGCAGCTTGGGGACTAGCGGGAGAGCGTACAATGAGCAGTTCTTC
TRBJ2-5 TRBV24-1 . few CATSERTGRQETQYF TGTGCCACCAGTGAAAGGACGGGTCGGCAAGAGACCCAGTACTTC
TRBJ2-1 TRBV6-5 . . CASSYSKDLSWDRFF TGTGCCAGCAGTTACTCGAAGGACTTAAGTTGGGACCGGTTCTTC
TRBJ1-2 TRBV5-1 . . CASSQTGDPSYGYTF TGCGCCAGCAGCCAAACTGGGGACCCCTCCTATGGCTACACCTTC
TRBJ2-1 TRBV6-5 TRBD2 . CASSYSPTSGGGEQFF TGTGCCAGCAGTTACTCCCCGACTAGCGGAGGGGGGGAGCAGTTCTTC
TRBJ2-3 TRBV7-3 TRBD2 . CASSPSGTNTDTQYF TGTGCCAGCAGCCCAAGCGGGACTAACACAGATACGCAGTATTTT
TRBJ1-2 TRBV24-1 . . CATSDIRGGGGYTF TGTGCCACCAGTGATATAAGGGGTGGAGGTGGCTACACCTTC
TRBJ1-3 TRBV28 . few CASGGRRGRNTIYF TGTGCCAGTGGGGGGCGCAGGGGTCGAAACACCATATATTTT
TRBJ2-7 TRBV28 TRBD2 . CASSTDPGLATEQYF TGTGCCAGCAGTACCGACCCGGGACTAGCTACCGAGCAGTACTTC
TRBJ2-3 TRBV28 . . CASQDRGTDTQYF TGTGCCAGCCAGGACCGCGGCACAGATACGCAGTATTTT
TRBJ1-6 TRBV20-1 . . CSASGGLGLHF TGCAGTGCTAGCGGAGGTCTCGGCCTCCACTTT
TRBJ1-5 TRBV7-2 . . CASSPRHGGNQPQHF TGTGCCAGCAGCCCGAGGCATGGAGGCAATCAGCCCCAGCATTTT
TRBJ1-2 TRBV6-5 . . CASSVMGGTNYGYTF TGTGCCAGCAGCGTCATGGGGGGGACTAACTATGGCTACACCTTC